The rows below give T cell receptor beta chains drawn from one sample of a study of vaccination effects on CD4 cells after COVID-19. Sequencing used immunoSEQ multiplex PCR; TCRdb keeps in-frame clones, though not all of them. This sample has some 35,000 clones, with 70% to 80% found just once. The antigens of these receptors remain unknown. The starting material was CD4+ T cells from PBMCs cultured with HCoV-NL63 spike peptides, obtained before COVID-19 vaccination. These receptors all come from a human donor who had a prior SARS-CoV-2 infection. Each CDR3 is given with its conserved first and last residue. Each record gives: J gene, V gene, D gene, clone size, CDR3 DNA, CDR3 protein. D genes are given only for firm matches. Clone size appears in some rows only: once, few, many, or a class for an expanded clone.

J gene: TRBJ2-7
V gene: TRBV19
D gene: -
clone size: -
CDR3 DNA: TGTGCCAGTAGTCCTAATGAGTGGACGGGCCCTGACGAGCAGTACTTC
CDR3 protein: CASSPNEWTGPDEQYF

J gene: TRBJ2-5
V gene: TRBV18
D gene: -
clone size: -
CDR3 DNA: TGTGCCAGCTCACCACTAGTACAAGAGACCCAGTACTTC
CDR3 protein: CASSPLVQETQYF

J gene: TRBJ1-1
V gene: TRBV3-1/TRBV3-2
D gene: -
clone size: -
CDR3 DNA: TGTGCCAGCAGCCCAAAAAGGGACCGGATAGTGACTGAAGCTTTCTTT
CDR3 protein: CASSPKRDRIVTEAFF

J gene: TRBJ2-7
V gene: TRBV7-8
D gene: -
clone size: -
CDR3 DNA: TGTGCCAGCAGCTCCAATACAGGGAGCTACGAGCAGTACTTC
CDR3 protein: CASSSNTGSYEQYF

J gene: TRBJ2-3
V gene: TRBV5-1
D gene: TRBD2
clone size: -
CDR3 DNA: TGCGCCAGCAGCTCCGGGACTAGCGGGAGCCCTAGCACAGATACGCAGTATTTT
CDR3 protein: CASSSGTSGSPSTDTQYF

J gene: TRBJ1-5
V gene: TRBV6-5
D gene: -
clone size: -
CDR3 DNA: TGTGCCAGCACGAGACAGACAAGCAATCAGCCCCAGCATTTT
CDR3 protein: CASTRQTSNQPQHF

J gene: TRBJ1-5
V gene: TRBV6-5
D gene: -
clone size: -
CDR3 DNA: TGTGCCAGCAGTCCTGGAGGGTACTACCAGCCCCAGCATTTT
CDR3 protein: CASSPGGYYQPQHF

J gene: TRBJ2-5
V gene: TRBV3-1/TRBV3-2
D gene: -
clone size: -
CDR3 DNA: TGTGCCAGCAGCTCTAGGCCAGGGGAACCCCTTTGGGAGACCCAGTACTTC
CDR3 protein: CASSSRPGEPLWETQYF

J gene: TRBJ2-1
V gene: TRBV11-3
D gene: -
clone size: -
CDR3 DNA: TGTGCCAGCGGCCGGGGGACAAACAATGAGCAGTTCTTC
CDR3 protein: CASGRGTNNEQFF

J gene: TRBJ1-2
V gene: TRBV28
D gene: -
clone size: -
CDR3 DNA: TGTGCCAGCAGACTACAGGGCTATGGCTACACCTTC
CDR3 protein: CASRLQGYGYTF

J gene: TRBJ1-3
V gene: TRBV4-3
D gene: -
clone size: -
CDR3 DNA: TGCGCCAGCAGCCAAGCAAATCAGGGGTTTGGAAACACCATATATTTT
CDR3 protein: CASSQANQGFGNTIYF

J gene: TRBJ2-7
V gene: TRBV7-2
D gene: -
clone size: -
CDR3 DNA: TGTGCCAGCAGCTTAGGGCAGGCCTCCTACGAGCAGTACTTC
CDR3 protein: CASSLGQASYEQYF

J gene: TRBJ2-5
V gene: TRBV6-1
D gene: -
clone size: -
CDR3 DNA: TGTGCCAGCAGTGAGGGGACGGATCAAGAGACCCAGTACTTC
CDR3 protein: CASSEGTDQETQYF

J gene: TRBJ2-1
V gene: TRBV20-1
D gene: -
clone size: -
CDR3 DNA: TGCAGTGCTAGTCATCTTTCAAATGAGCAGTTCTTC
CDR3 protein: CSASHLSNEQFF

J gene: TRBJ1-1
V gene: TRBV28
D gene: TRBD1
clone size: -
CDR3 DNA: TGTGCCAGCAGTTTCTCCCAGACAGGGCGAACTGAAGCTTTCTTT
CDR3 protein: CASSFSQTGRTEAFF

J gene: TRBJ1-4
V gene: TRBV11-3
D gene: TRBD1
clone size: -
CDR3 DNA: TGTGCCAGCAGCCTCGGGTCGGGGACAGGGGATGAAAAACTGTTTTTT
CDR3 protein: CASSLGSGTGDEKLFF

J gene: TRBJ1-1
V gene: TRBV3-1/TRBV3-2
D gene: -
clone size: few
CDR3 DNA: TGTGCCAGCAGCCAACCTGCCCCACCTTGGGACACTGAAGCTTTCTTT
CDR3 protein: CASSQPAPPWDTEAFF

J gene: TRBJ2-7
V gene: TRBV5-1
D gene: TRBD2
clone size: -
CDR3 DNA: TGCGCCAGCAGCTTGGGCCTAGCGGACTCCTACGAGCAGTACTTC
CDR3 protein: CASSLGLADSYEQYF

J gene: TRBJ1-1
V gene: TRBV2
D gene: -
clone size: few
CDR3 DNA: TGTGCCAGCAGTGAACAGGGGAGGGGAACTGAAGCTTTCTTT
CDR3 protein: CASSEQGRGTEAFF

J gene: TRBJ1-1
V gene: TRBV18
D gene: -
clone size: once
CDR3 DNA: TGTGCCAGCTCACCACGGGGGGCCGGGGCTGAAGCTTTCTTT
CDR3 protein: CASSPRGAGAEAFF

J gene: TRBJ2-5
V gene: TRBV7-3
D gene: -
clone size: once
CDR3 DNA: TGTGCCAGCAGCTTAACCCCAGGGACCATGGAGACCCAGTACTTC
CDR3 protein: CASSLTPGTMETQYF

J gene: TRBJ1-2
V gene: TRBV18
D gene: -
clone size: medium-sized
CDR3 DNA: TGTGCCAGCTCATCGGGGCGTAACTATGGCTACACCTTC
CDR3 protein: CASSSGRNYGYTF

J gene: TRBJ2-2
V gene: TRBV27
D gene: -
clone size: -
CDR3 DNA: TGTGCCAGCAGTTTTGACCTCTACACCGGGGAGCTGTTTTTT
CDR3 protein: CASSFDLYTGELFF

J gene: TRBJ2-7
V gene: TRBV30
D gene: -
clone size: -
CDR3 DNA: TGTGCCTGGAGTCCACGTGGGGGGTTACGGTACGAGCAGTACTTC
CDR3 protein: CAWSPRGGLRYEQYF

J gene: TRBJ2-3
V gene: TRBV20-1
D gene: TRBD1
clone size: few
CDR3 DNA: TGCAGTGCTAGTTATGAGGGGGCGGGCACAGATACGCAGTATTTT
CDR3 protein: CSASYEGAGTDTQYF

J gene: TRBJ2-3
V gene: TRBV4-1
D gene: -
clone size: -
CDR3 DNA: TGCGCCAGCAGCCAAGAGGGATTCGGTCTCGCAGATACGCAGTATTTT
CDR3 protein: CASSQEGFGLADTQYF

J gene: TRBJ1-1
V gene: TRBV18
D gene: TRBD1
clone size: -
CDR3 DNA: TGTGCCAGCTCACCAGGGACAGGGAGGAACACTGAAGCTTTCTTT
CDR3 protein: CASSPGTGRNTEAFF

J gene: TRBJ2-2
V gene: TRBV9
D gene: -
clone size: once
CDR3 DNA: TGTGCCAGCAGCGGAACCGGGACCTTCCCCTCTCTTCTTTATACCGGGGAGCTGTTTTTT
CDR3 protein: CASSGTGTFPSLLYTGELFF

J gene: TRBJ1-3
V gene: TRBV7-9
D gene: -
clone size: -
CDR3 DNA: TGTGCCAGCAGCGAAACGGCGGTGACGGAGTATTTT
CDR3 protein: CASSETAVTEYF

J gene: TRBJ2-7
V gene: TRBV18
D gene: -
clone size: -
CDR3 DNA: TGTGCCAGCTCAACCCGAACGAGGACCGGAGCCTACGAGCAGTACTTC
CDR3 protein: CASSTRTRTGAYEQYF

J gene: TRBJ1-6
V gene: TRBV10-3
D gene: -
clone size: -
CDR3 DNA: TGTGCCACCCGACAGTCTCTGAATTCACCCCTCCACTTT
CDR3 protein: CATRQSLNSPLHF

J gene: TRBJ2-1
V gene: TRBV5-8
D gene: -
clone size: -
CDR3 DNA: TGTGCCAGCAGCTCGCAAGACTGGGGGTATAGAGATGAGCAGTTCTTC
CDR3 protein: CASSSQDWGYRDEQFF

J gene: TRBJ2-3
V gene: TRBV29-1
D gene: -
clone size: -
CDR3 DNA: TGCAGCGTTGATCCGACAGGACAAACAGATACGCAGTATTTT
CDR3 protein: CSVDPTGQTDTQYF

J gene: TRBJ2-1
V gene: TRBV18
D gene: -
clone size: -
CDR3 DNA: TGTGCCAGCTCACCACGAGATGAGCAGTTCTTC
CDR3 protein: CASSPRDEQFF

J gene: TRBJ1-4
V gene: TRBV7-2
D gene: TRBD1
clone size: -
CDR3 DNA: TGTGCCAGCAGCTCGATACATGGGACAGGGCCCGTGGATGAAAAACTGTTTTTT
CDR3 protein: CASSSIHGTGPVDEKLFF

J gene: TRBJ2-3
V gene: TRBV5-1
D gene: TRBD2
clone size: -
CDR3 DNA: TGCGCCAGCAGCTTGGAACCGGGACTAGCGGTAAGGGATACGCAGTATTTT
CDR3 protein: CASSLEPGLAVRDTQYF

J gene: TRBJ1-1
V gene: TRBV28
D gene: -
clone size: -
CDR3 DNA: TGTGCCAGCAGCCCTAACCCTGCGCGGGGGAACACTGAAGCTTTCTTT
CDR3 protein: CASSPNPARGNTEAFF

J gene: TRBJ2-3
V gene: TRBV5-1
D gene: TRBD2
clone size: -
CDR3 DNA: TGCGCCAGCAGCTTGGGACTAGCGGGGGGCTTCACCGATACGCAGTATTTT
CDR3 protein: CASSLGLAGGFTDTQYF

J gene: TRBJ2-2
V gene: TRBV19
D gene: TRBD2
clone size: -
CDR3 DNA: TGTGCCAGTAGGGTATACCTAGCGGGAGTTTTCGGGGAGCTGTTTTTT
CDR3 protein: CASRVYLAGVFGELFF

J gene: TRBJ2-2
V gene: TRBV7-2
D gene: TRBD2
clone size: -
CDR3 DNA: TGTGCCAGCAGCTTGGGGGGGACCGGGGAGCTGTTTTTT
CDR3 protein: CASSLGGTGELFF

J gene: TRBJ2-2
V gene: TRBV7-3
D gene: TRBD1
clone size: -
CDR3 DNA: TGTGCCAGCAGCTTAATCGCAGGGGGCGTCACCGGGGAGCTGTTTTTT
CDR3 protein: CASSLIAGGVTGELFF

J gene: TRBJ1-1
V gene: TRBV29-1
D gene: -
clone size: few
CDR3 DNA: TGCAGCGTTGAAGACCAGGGGAGATACACTGAAGCTTTCTTT
CDR3 protein: CSVEDQGRYTEAFF

J gene: TRBJ1-3
V gene: TRBV10-3
D gene: -
clone size: few
CDR3 DNA: TGTGCCATCAGAGACAGCTCTGGAAACACCATATATTTT
CDR3 protein: CAIRDSSGNTIYF

J gene: TRBJ2-6
V gene: TRBV19
D gene: -
clone size: -
CDR3 DNA: TGTGCCAGTAGTATTATTTGGGGAAGTGGGGCCAACGTCCTGACTTTC
CDR3 protein: CASSIIWGSGANVLTF

J gene: TRBJ1-2
V gene: TRBV19
D gene: -
clone size: -
CDR3 DNA: TGTGCCAGTAGTCTACGGGGAAGGGAGCGTGGCTACACCTTC
CDR3 protein: CASSLRGRERGYTF

J gene: TRBJ2-3
V gene: TRBV7-3
D gene: -
clone size: -
CDR3 DNA: TGTGCCAGCAGCTTAGGGTTTTCCGATACGCAGTATTTT
CDR3 protein: CASSLGFSDTQYF